The 4 T cell receptor beta chains below all came from one sample that was sequenced in a study of blood T cell repertoires in COVID-19. This table comes from immunoSEQ multiplex PCR, and its TCRdb copy is limited to in-frame clones, with some not included. The sample holds 90,000 to 110,000 clones; over 65% are singletons and the top ten take about 20%. Sample: peripheral blood. Receptors were obtained from a woman aged 55 to 70 with acute or convalescent COVID-19.

This chain links TRBV10-3 with TRBJ2-1; a possible D gene is TRBD2 (5 bases). Germline V CDR1 and CDR2: ENHRY, SYGVKD. The CDR3 has 16 amino acids. Trimming took off 4 bases at V and 5 bases at J, with 18 bases between the two ends. CDR3 DNA sequence: TGTGCCATCAGTGGGAAGACTACTAACGGCCACAATGAGCAGTTCTTC. Its translation: CAISGKTTNGHNEQFF.

J is TRBJ2-1 and V is TRBV15, with 7 bases identical to TRBD2. Losses at the gene ends were 2 bases for V and 6 bases for J; bases not matched to a gene: 1. Germline V gene sequence: CDR1 LNHNV, CDR2 YYDKDF (reference sequence). The CDR3 is made up of 13 amino acids. This CDR3 is CATSRSGVNEQFF. As DNA, the CDR3 is TGTGCCACCAGCAGAAGCGGGGTCAATGAGCAGTTCTTC.

CDR3 sequence: CASSENRQFF. The CDR3 DNA reads as TGTGCCAGCAGTGAGAATAGGCAGTTCTTC. The rearrangement uses TRBV2 and TRBJ2-1; D not resolved. V was shortened by 3 bases and J by 12 bases, with 6 bases between the two germline ends. CDR3 length: 10 amino acids. The germline CDR1 and CDR2 sequences are SNHLY and FYNNEI.

This rearrangement joins TRBV18 to TRBJ2-1; 9 positions match TRBD1. The CDR3 length is 15 residues. The ends lost 2 bases at V and 8 bases at J; junction bases unmatched: 7. Germline V gene data show CDR1 as KGHSH and CDR2 as LQKENI. CDR3 protein: CASSPRDRAGDEQFF. Here the CDR3 DNA reads TGTGCCAGCTCACCAAGGGACAGGGCAGGGGATGAGCAGTTCTTC.